A selection of T cell receptor beta chains follows, all from one sample in a study of blood T cell repertoires in COVID-19. Sequencing used immunoSEQ multiplex PCR; TCRdb keeps in-frame clones, though not all of them. The sample includes approximately 320,000 clones, around 90% of them seen just once. Sequenced: PBMCs or T cells enriched from blood (not recorded which). These receptors all come from a woman between 18 and 29 years old who had recovered from COVID-19. The CDR3 runs from the conserved cysteine through the conserved F or W. A D gene is named only where the DNA matches it firmly. Not all rows give a size; the values are once, few, many and, for expanded clones, a class.

>TRBV18|TRBJ1-6|.|.
TGTGCCAGCTCACCCAACAGGGACGAGGATTCACCCCTCCACTTT
CASSPNRDEDSPLHF
>TRBV4-1|TRBJ1-1|.|.
TGCGCCAGCAGCCGGTCAAGGGGGGGGCGCACTGAAGCTTTCTTT
CASSRSRGGRTEAFF
>TRBV9|TRBJ1-2|.|.
TGTGCCAGCAGCCCGAGGGCTAACTATGGCTACACCTTC
CASSPRANYGYTF
>TRBV4-2|TRBJ2-1|TRBD1|.
TGTGCCAGCAGCCAAGGGTCGGACAGGGGGCGCGACAATGAGCAGTTCTTC
CASSQGSDRGRDNEQFF
>TRBV29-1|TRBJ1-2|.|once
TGCAGCGTTGAAGATATGGGCTCCCGAAGGGGCTACACCTTC
CSVEDMGSRRGYTF
>TRBV11-2|TRBJ1-1|.|.
TGTGCCAGCAGTCCTACAGGGATACGAGCTTTCTTT
CASSPTGIRAFF
>TRBV6-5|TRBJ1-6|.|few
TGTGCCAGCAGCCCCGCCGGAGGGATCCGCTCACCCCTCCACTTT
CASSPAGGIRSPLHF
>TRBV12-3/TRBV12-4|TRBJ1-2|.|.
TGTGCCAGCAGTATTGCGGGGGGCTACACCTTC
CASSIAGGYTF
>TRBV11-3|TRBJ2-2|TRBD1|.
TGTGCCAGCAGCCCTAGGACAGGGATAAACACCGGGGAGCTGTTTTTT
CASSPRTGINTGELFF
>TRBV27|TRBJ1-1|.|.
TGTGCCAGCAGTTTAAACGGGGGGAACACTGAAGCTTTCTTT
CASSLNGGNTEAFF
>TRBV4-2|TRBJ2-1|.|.
TGTGCCAGCAGCCAAGATCGGGGGACCTCCTACAATGAGCAGTTCTTC
CASSQDRGTSYNEQFF
>TRBV5-1|TRBJ1-2|TRBD1|once
TGCGCCAGCAGCTTGGGACCGTCGGGACAGGAGGCGGGTGGCTACACCTTC
CASSLGPSGQEAGGYTF
>TRBV27|TRBJ2-5|.|.
TGTGCCAGCAGTCCCCGGGACACTGAGGGAGAGACCCAGTACTTC
CASSPRDTEGETQYF
>TRBV27|TRBJ1-1|.|many
TGTGCCAGCAGTGTGACAGTTAGTATGAACACTGAAGCTTTCTTT
CASSVTVSMNTEAFF
>TRBV24-1|TRBJ2-3|.|once
TGTGCCACCAGTGATCCTGACAGGGAGGAGACTACAGATACGCAGTATTTT
CATSDPDREETTDTQYF
>TRBV2|TRBJ2-3|TRBD1|.
TGTGCCAGCAGTGTTAGTCACAGGGGGGAAGATACGCAGTATTTT
CASSVSHRGEDTQYF
>TRBV6-5|TRBJ2-2|.|.
TGTGCCAGCAGGATCCAACTAGTTTCCGGGGAGCTGTTTTTT
CASRIQLVSGELFF
>TRBV29-1|TRBJ2-3|.|.
TGCAGCGTTGACGAGGGGGGCACAGATACGCAGTATTTT
CSVDEGGTDTQYF
>TRBV27|TRBJ1-2|.|.
TGTGCCAGCAGTTTATCTATCGCGAGGAATGGCTACACCTTC
CASSLSIARNGYTF
>TRBV7-9|TRBJ1-1|.|.
TGTGCCAGCAGCAGTCAAGCGGAGGCCGAAGCTTTCTTT
CASSSQAEAEAFF
>TRBV25-1|TRBJ2-4|TRBD2|.
TGTGCCAGCAGTGATTCGATAGCGGGGGACATTCAGTACTTC
CASSDSIAGDIQYF
>TRBV2|TRBJ1-2|.|.
TGTGCCAGCAGTCTCTTAGGCTACACCTTC
CASSLLGYTF
>TRBV5-1|TRBJ2-2|.|few
TGCGCCAGCAGCCCGGGGGGCTTGGACACCGGGGAGCTGTTTTTT
CASSPGGLDTGELFF
>TRBV29-1|TRBJ1-2|.|.
TGCAGCGCCTGGTGGGCCTGGTATGGCTACACCTTC
CSAWWAWYGYTF
>TRBV27|TRBJ2-7|TRBD2|.
TGTGCCAGCATTGCCAGCGGGAGGGCCGTCGAGCAGTACTTC
CASIASGRAVEQYF
>TRBV11-1|TRBJ2-3|TRBD1|.
TGTGCCAGCAGCTTAGTAGGGGGCTTGACAGATACGCAGTATTTT
CASSLVGGLTDTQYF
>TRBV10-3|TRBJ1-6|TRBD1|few
TGTGCCTCGGCCAGGGGGACAGGGTATGGTTCACCCCTCCACTTT
CASARGTGYGSPLHF
>TRBV6-1|TRBJ1-3|.|.
TGTGCCAGCAGTGAAGTGTCTAACACCATATATTTT
CASSEVSNTIYF
>TRBV19|TRBJ2-2|.|.
TGTGCCAGTACTGACTCCGGGGAGCTGTTTTTT
CASTDSGELFF
>TRBV19|TRBJ1-5|.|.
TGTGCCAGTAGTATCTCCAGGGAGGGCAATCAGCCCCAGCATTTT
CASSISREGNQPQHF